Reported below is one T cell receptor beta chain. The data derive from a study of blood T cell repertoires in COVID-19. About the study: Whether acute or convalescent, the COVID-19 samples came from the United States, Italy and Spain.

This study enrolled people aged 18 to 89 from roughly 22 US geographic areas. Cohort assignment relied on participant-reported clinical history. Before being deemed recovered, Cohort 3 donors had two negative PCRs, clearance, or symptom resolution. The data were produced by immunoSEQ multiplex PCR, yet TCRdb's version contains in-frame clones alone and is incomplete. The sample records hundreds of thousands of clones, around 85% being singletons. Looked up from germline, CDR1 is SGHRS and CDR2 is YFSETQ. V was pared by 4 bases and J by 3 bases, with 14 bases of the junction left unmatched. The CDR3 has 18 amino acids.

Material for sequencing was PBMCs or T cells enriched from blood (not recorded which). This chain uses TRBV5-1 with TRBJ2-1, with TRBD2 identical over 9 bases. The clonotype originates from a woman in her 50s who had recovered from COVID-19. The DNA for the CDR3 is TGCGCCAGCAGCACTGGGCAGGCGGGAGGGCCCCTCTACAATGAGCAGTTCTTC. Translated: CASSTGQAGGPLYNEQFF.